This T cell receptor beta chain was documented in a study of regulatory T cells in long-lasting Graves disease. General study findings and limits: It was peripheral blood alone, not thyroid tissue, that was studied.

iRepertoire HTBI primers and Arm-PCR of CDR3 regions built TCR beta libraries. TCRdb reanalysed the multiplex PCR reads using MiXCR and keeps one entry per CDR3 protein. The data hold 200,000 to 250,000 distinct CDR3 sequences, with around 17% observed a single time. Unmatched junction bases numbered 6, after V lost 4 bases and J lost 4 bases. CDR3 size: 14 residues. CDR1 and CDR2 from the germline V gene are MNHEY and SMNVEV (reference sequence). Time point here: newly diagnosed GD, antithyroid drugs for less than 3 months. From PBMCs, RNA was extracted and then used to make the TCR library. Patients came through an endocrinology department, and that department was in Xi'an, China. The sample holds many counts of this clonotype. Its antigen remains unknown.

The origin of this receptor is a female donor with Graves disease. The source was peripheral blood mononuclear cells (PBMCs), collected at new diagnosis, from a patient treated with antithyroid drugs. This chain connects TRBV27 to TRBJ2-7; 8 nucleotides agree with TRBD1. This CDR3 reads CASSSTGALYEQYF. In DNA form, the CDR3 reads TGTGCCAGCAGTTCGACAGGGGCACTATACGAGCAGTACTTC.